This T cell receptor beta chain emerged from a study of OX40 agonist ivuxolimab in advanced cancers. Study-level background: Patients were dosed with the agonistic anti-OX40 (CD134) antibody ivuxolimab. Among those treated, three patients had partial responses, one with hepatocellular carcinoma and two with cutaneous melanoma.

Generated by immunoSEQ multiplex PCR, the TCRdb table keeps only in-frame clones and is missing some. The sample includes some 73,000 clones, just over 85% of them seen just once. A note on this clone: Its antigen remains unknown.

V shed 4 bases and J 3 bases; nucleotides not matched to a gene: 3. The germline gives CDR1 SGHTA, CDR2 FQGNSA. The CDR3 has 14 amino acids. Findings and limits, study-wide: Among T cells, CD8+ cells averaged more expanded clones than CD4+ cells. The investigators did not determine what antigen specificity the expanded peripheral T cells had.

The sample consisted of CD4+ or CD8+ T cells sorted from blood, taken in a trial of the OX40 agonist ivuxolimab. The sequence was obtained from an adult with an advanced solid tumor such as melanoma, head and neck, liver or kidney cancer. The genes are TRBV7-2 and TRBJ2-3; 8 bases line up with TRBD1. CDR3 nucleotides: TGTGCCAGCAGCTCGTACAGGGGGACAGATACGCAGTATTTT. It translates to CASSSYRGTDTQYF.